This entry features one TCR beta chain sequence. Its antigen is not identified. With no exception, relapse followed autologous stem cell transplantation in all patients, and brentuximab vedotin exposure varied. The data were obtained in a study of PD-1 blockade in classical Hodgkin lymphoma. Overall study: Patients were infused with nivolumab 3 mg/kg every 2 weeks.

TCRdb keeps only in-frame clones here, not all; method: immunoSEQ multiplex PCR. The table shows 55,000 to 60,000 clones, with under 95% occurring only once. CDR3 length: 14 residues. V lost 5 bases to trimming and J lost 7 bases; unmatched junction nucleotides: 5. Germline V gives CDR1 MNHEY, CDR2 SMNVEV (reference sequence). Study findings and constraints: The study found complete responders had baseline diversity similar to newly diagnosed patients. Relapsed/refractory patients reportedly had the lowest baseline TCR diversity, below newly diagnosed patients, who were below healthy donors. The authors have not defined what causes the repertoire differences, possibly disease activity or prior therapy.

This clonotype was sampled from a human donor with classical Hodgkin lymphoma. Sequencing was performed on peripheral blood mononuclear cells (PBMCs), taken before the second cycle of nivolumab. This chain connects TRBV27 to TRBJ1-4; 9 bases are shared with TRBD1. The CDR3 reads CASSPTGGGEKLFF. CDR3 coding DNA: TGTGCCAGCAGTCCGACAGGGGGTGGTGAAAAACTGTTTTTT.